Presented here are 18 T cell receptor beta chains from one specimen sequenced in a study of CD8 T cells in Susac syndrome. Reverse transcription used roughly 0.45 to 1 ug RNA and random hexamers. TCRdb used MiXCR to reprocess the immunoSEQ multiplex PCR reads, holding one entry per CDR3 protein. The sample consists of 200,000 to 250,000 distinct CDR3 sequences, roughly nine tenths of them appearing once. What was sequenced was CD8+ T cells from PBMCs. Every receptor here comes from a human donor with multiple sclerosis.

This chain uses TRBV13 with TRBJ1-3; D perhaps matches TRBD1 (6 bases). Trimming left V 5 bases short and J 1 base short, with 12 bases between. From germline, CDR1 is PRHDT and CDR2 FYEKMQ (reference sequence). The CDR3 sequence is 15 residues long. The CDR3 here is CASSPQGGSGNTIYF. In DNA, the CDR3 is TGTGCCAGCAGCCCACAGGGAGGGTCTGGAAACACCATATATTTT.

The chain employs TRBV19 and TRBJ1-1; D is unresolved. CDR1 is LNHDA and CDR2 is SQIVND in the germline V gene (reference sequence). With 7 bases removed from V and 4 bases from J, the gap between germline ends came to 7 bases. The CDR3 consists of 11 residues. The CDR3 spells CASKELTEAFF. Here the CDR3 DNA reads TGTGCCAGTAAGGAGCTCACTGAAGCTTTCTTT. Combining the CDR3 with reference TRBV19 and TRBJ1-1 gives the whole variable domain DGGITQSPKYLFRKEGQNVTLSCEQNLNHDAMYWYRQDPGQGLRLIYYSQIVNDFQKGDIAEGYSVSREKKESFPLTVTSAQKNPTAFYLCASKELTEAFFGQGTRLTVV.

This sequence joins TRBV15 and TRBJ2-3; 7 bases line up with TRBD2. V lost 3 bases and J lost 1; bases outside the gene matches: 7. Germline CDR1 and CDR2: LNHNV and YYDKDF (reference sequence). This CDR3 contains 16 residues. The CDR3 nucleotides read TGTGCCACCAGCAGGGCCGGACGGGGGGGCACAGATACGCAGTATTTT. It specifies CATSRAGRGGTDTQYF.

CDR3 sequence reads: CASSPSLGGTEAFF. CDR3 DNA sequence: TGTGCCAGCAGTCCTTCCCTCGGAGGCACTGAAGCTTTCTTT. The chain is built from TRBV27 and TRBJ1-1; D not certain. From germline, CDR1 is MNHEY and CDR2 SMNVEV (reference sequence). The CDR3 is made up of 14 amino acids. With 5 bases removed from V and 4 bases from J, the gap between germline ends came to 14 bases.

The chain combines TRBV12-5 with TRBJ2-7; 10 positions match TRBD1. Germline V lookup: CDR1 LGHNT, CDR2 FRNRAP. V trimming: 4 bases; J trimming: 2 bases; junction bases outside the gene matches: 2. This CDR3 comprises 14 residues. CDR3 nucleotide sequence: TGTGCTAGTGGTTGGGACAGGGGAGCCTACGAGCAGTACTTC. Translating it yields CASGWDRGAYEQYF.

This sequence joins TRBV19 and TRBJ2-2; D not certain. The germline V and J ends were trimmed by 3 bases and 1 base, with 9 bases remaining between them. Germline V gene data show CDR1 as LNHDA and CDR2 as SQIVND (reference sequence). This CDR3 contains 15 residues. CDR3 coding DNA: TGTGCCAGTAGTATTAAAGGCGGGAACACCGGGGAGCTGTTTTTT. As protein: CASSIKGGNTGELFF.

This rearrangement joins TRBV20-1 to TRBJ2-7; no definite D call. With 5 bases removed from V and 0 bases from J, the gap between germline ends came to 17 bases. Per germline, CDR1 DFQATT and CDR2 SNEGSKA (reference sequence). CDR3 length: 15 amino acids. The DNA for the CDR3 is TGCAGTGCTGAAGATTCTTGGCGAAGCTCCTACGAGCAGTACTTC. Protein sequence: CSAEDSWRSSYEQYF.

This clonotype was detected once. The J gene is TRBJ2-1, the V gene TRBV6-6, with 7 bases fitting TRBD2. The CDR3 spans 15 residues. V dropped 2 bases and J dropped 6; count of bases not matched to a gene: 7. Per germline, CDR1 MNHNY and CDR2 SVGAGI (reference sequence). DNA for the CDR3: TGTGCCAGCAGTTACGGGGGGGATATAGGCAATGAGCAGTTCTTC. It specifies CASSYGGDIGNEQFF.

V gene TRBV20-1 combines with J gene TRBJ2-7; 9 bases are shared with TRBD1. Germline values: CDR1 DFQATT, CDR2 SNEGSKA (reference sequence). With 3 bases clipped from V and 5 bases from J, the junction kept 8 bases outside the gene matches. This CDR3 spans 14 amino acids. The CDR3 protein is CSASLRDRDHEQYF. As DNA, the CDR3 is TGCAGTGCTAGCCTCCGGGACAGGGACCACGAGCAGTACTTC.

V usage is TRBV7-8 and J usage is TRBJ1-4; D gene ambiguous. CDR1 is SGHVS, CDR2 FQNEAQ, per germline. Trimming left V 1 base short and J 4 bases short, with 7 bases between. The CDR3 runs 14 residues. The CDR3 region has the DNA TGTGCCAGCAGCTTAGAAGAACGTAATGAAAAACTGTTTTTT. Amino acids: CASSLEERNEKLFF.

This chain's CDR3 is CASSLAGAAYNEQFF. For the CDR3, the DNA is TGTGCCAGTAGCTTAGCGGGAGCGGCCTACAATGAGCAGTTCTTC. The V gene is TRBV19, the J gene TRBJ2-1, with TRBD2 matching 9 bases. Per germline, CDR1 LNHDA and CDR2 SQIVND (reference sequence). The CDR3 runs to 15 residues. J lost 2 bases, V lost 6 bases, and 5 bases had no gene match.

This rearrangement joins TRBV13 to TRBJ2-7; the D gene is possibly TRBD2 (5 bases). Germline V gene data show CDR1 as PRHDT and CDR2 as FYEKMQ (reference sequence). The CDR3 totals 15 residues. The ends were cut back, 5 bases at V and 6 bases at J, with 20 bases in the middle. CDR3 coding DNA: TGTGCCAGCAGCCCTCACGGGGAAGACCTAGGCGAGCAGTACTTC. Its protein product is CASSPHGEDLGEQYF.

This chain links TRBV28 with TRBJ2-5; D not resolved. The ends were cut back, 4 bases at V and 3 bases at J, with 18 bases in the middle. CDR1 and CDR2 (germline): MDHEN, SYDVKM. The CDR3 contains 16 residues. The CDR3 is CASSSADLTIEETQYF. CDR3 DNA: TGTGCCAGCAGTTCCGCCGACCTAACTATAGAAGAGACCCAGTACTTC.

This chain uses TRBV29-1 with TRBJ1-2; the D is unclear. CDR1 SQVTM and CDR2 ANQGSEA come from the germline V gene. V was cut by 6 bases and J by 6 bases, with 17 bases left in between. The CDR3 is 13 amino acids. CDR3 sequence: CSVDPGNSDGYTF. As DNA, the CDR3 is TGCAGCGTGGACCCGGGGAACTCGGATGGCTACACCTTC. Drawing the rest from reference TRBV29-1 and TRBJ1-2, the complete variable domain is SAVISQKPSRDICQRGTSLTIQCQVDSQVTMMFWYRQQPGQSLTLIATANQGSEATYESGFVIDKFPISRPNLTFSTLTVSNMSPEDSSIYLCSVDPGNSDGYTFGSGTRLTVV.

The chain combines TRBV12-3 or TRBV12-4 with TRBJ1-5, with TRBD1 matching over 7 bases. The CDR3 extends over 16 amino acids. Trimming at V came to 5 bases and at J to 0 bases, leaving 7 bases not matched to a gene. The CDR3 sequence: CASSARTGASNQPQHF. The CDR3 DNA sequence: TGTGCCAGCAGTGCCCGAACAGGGGCTAGCAATCAGCCCCAGCATTTT.

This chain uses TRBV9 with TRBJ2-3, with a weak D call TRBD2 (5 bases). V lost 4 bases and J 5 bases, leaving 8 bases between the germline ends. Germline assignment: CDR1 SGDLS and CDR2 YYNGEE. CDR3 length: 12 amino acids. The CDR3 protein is CASSPEGDTQYF. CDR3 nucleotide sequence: TGTGCCAGCAGCCCCGAGGGAGATACGCAGTATTTT.

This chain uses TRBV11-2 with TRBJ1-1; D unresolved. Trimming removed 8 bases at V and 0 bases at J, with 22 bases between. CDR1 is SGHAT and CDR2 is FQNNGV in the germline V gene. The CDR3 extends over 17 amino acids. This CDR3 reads CASCLEGRGLLNTEAFF. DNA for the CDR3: TGTGCCAGCTGTTTAGAGGGAAGAGGGCTGTTGAACACTGAAGCTTTCTTT.

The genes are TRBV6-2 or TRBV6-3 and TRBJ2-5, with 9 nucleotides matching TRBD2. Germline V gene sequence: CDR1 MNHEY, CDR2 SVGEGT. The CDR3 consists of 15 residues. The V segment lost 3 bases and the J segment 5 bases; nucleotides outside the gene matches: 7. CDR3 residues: CASSYSREGHETQYF. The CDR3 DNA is TGTGCCAGCAGTTATTCGCGGGAGGGCCACGAGACCCAGTACTTC.